The present entry profiles one T cell receptor beta chain with its context. Its target is unknown. This CDR3 spans 16 amino acids. V lost 0 bases to trimming and J lost 0 bases, with 6 bases between them. Germline lookup yields CDR1 LGHNA and CDR2 YNFKEQ. A multiplex PCR was run with 60 Vbeta primers and 13 Jbeta primers. Measured with immunoSEQ multiplex PCR; TCRdb has only the in-frame clones, and not every one. The sample holds roughly 200,000 clones. These data originate in a study of cytomegalovirus exposure and HLA in healthy donors. Study-level background: From around 180 million T cells, an earlier analysis saw 100 million to 140 million unique TCR beta sequences. Study-level results: Looking again later, the authors saw that most CMV-associated TCR beta chains seemed HLA-restricted.

V usage is TRBV4-2 and J usage is TRBJ2-6, with unresolved D. This clonotype was sampled from a man younger than 40 in good health and CMV-seronegative. The source material was PBMCs. CDR3 DNA: TGTGCCAGCAGCCAAGAAAAAGCCTCTGGGGCCAACGTCCTGACTTTC. It codes for CASSQEKASGANVLTF.